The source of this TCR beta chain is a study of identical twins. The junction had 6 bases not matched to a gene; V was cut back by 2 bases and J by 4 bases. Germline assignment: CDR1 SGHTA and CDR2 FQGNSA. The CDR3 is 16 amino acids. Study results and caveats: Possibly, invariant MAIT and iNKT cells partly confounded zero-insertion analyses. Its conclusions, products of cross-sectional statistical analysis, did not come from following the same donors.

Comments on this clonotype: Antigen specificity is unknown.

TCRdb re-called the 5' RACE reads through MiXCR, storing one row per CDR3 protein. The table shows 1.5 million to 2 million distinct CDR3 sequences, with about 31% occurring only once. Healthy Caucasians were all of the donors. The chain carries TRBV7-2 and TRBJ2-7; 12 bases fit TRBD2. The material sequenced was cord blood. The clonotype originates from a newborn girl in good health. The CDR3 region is CASSLKTTSGGYEQYF. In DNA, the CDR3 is TGTGCCAGCAGCTTAAAGACGACTAGCGGGGGTTACGAGCAGTACTTC.